Sequencing of this T cell receptor (beta chain) was carried out in a study of blood T cell repertoires in COVID-19 (dated by TCRdb to 2019 to 2021). Background on the whole study: The collaborator samples originated in the United States, Italy and Spain and spanned the acute and convalescent phases of COVID-19. Deeply sampled blood TCRbeta repertoires from subjects exposed to, actively infected with, or recovered from COVID-19 were included in the dataset. Where available, HLA class I and class II types were taken from metadata supplied by the sample provider and were not determined by assay-based typing. A de-identified subject ID, COVID-19 status, age in years and sex were almost always included in the sample metadata. The samples were drawn from two sources: the first 160 participants of the ongoing ImmuneRACE study, and 1,000 to 1,500 subjects contributed by 6 global collaborators. The prospective study material was composed of cDNA or gDNA derived from T cells, B-cell-depleted T cells, or PBMCs. The repertoires were released in a freely available public database meant as a resource for research on the immune response to SARS-CoV-2.

The immunoSEQ Assay, a bias-controlled multiplex PCR, was used to amplify TCRbeta CDR3 regions from genomic DNA. Per the authors' processing: Nucleated cell counts per sample were estimated from amplification of reference gene primers within the assay. To quantify the absolute abundance of each unique TCRbeta CDR3 rearrangement, sequence reads were collapsed and filtered. For each sample, productive Simpson clonality was calculated as the square root of Simpson's diversity index over productive rearrangements. Imported from immuneACCESS, the table was reduced by TCRdb to in-frame sequences with V and J called. These copies leave out some clones; in studies compared against another copy, an unresolved V gene accounts for under half, and the cause of the remainder is not known. The V and J calls and clone size come from that table; D and trimming were worked out from the DNA. The sample includes roughly 250,000 clones, with less than 90% observed a single time. About 1.5% of the sample goes to the ten largest clones.

This clone was detected once. Its antigen is still unknown. Within one base of it there is no much larger clone, and no base qualities were kept. The study at large found these results: How much clinical and demographic metadata was included differed by source and by participant, and the metadata was provided uncurated.

A second Seattle source provided samples from volunteer blood donors who had recovered from COVID-19. Collaborating institutions collected whole blood in K2EDTA tubes following their own protocols. For TCRbeta analysis, collaborators shipped samples in one of three forms: frozen whole blood, isolated PBMCs, or DNA extracted from either of those sample types. The TCR was taken from a woman in her thirties or forties who had recovered from COVID-19. Sequencing input: peripheral blood.

The CDR3 amino acid sequence is: CASSIRVTGTDTQYF. The sequence in DNA is TGTGCCAGTAGTATTCGGGTTACGGGGACAGATACGCAGTATTTT. The sequence is built from TRBV19 and TRBJ2-3; the best D guess is TRBD2, with 5 bases matching. Cut back by 3 bases and 3 bases, the V and J ends lie 13 bases apart. CDR1 and CDR2, per the germline V gene (reference sequence), are LNHDA and SQIVND. The cysteine opens and the phenylalanine closes a CDR3 of 15 amino acids. The only DNA kept is the CDR3, 45 bases in frame from the first base.